This T cell receptor beta chain was obtained from a study of T cells after yellow fever vaccination. TCRdb reprocessed the 5' RACE reads via MiXCR and lists one record per CDR3 protein. The sample carries more than 350,000 distinct CDR3 sequences, 11% recorded once. This clonotype was obtained from a man between 18 and 35 years old who received the YFV17D yellow fever vaccine. The input for sequencing was PBMCs, taken on the day of the first yellow fever vaccination.

The DNA of the CDR3 is TGCGCCAGCAGCACCCGGGGGGTCCCCCGCTACGAGCAGTACTTC. It translates to CASSTRGVPRYEQYF. The V call is TRBV5-1, the J call TRBJ2-7, with TRBD2 matching 7 bases. With V trimmed by 4 bases and J by 3 bases, 10 bases remained unmatched. This CDR3 is built from 15 residues. Germline V gene sequence: CDR1 SGHRS, CDR2 YFSETQ.